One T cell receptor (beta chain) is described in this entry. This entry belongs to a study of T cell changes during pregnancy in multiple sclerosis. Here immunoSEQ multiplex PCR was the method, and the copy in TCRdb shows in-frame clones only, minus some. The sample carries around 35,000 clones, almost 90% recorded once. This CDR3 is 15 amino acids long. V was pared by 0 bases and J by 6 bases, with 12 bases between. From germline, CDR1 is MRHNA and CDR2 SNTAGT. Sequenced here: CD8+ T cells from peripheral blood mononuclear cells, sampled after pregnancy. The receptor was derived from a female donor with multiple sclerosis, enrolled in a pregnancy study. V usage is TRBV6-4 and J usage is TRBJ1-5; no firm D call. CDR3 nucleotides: TGTGCCAGCAGTGACTCTCACGAAGGGAGTCAGCCCCAGCATTTT. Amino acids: CASSDSHEGSQPQHF.